This T cell receptor (beta chain) was captured by sequencing in a study of control samples from healthy donors and cancer patients. Produced via immunoSEQ multiplex PCR; TCRdb's table is partial and in-frame only. This sample has roughly 92,000 clones, with approximately 88% found just once. This CDR3 is built from 14 residues. CDR1 is KGHSH and CDR2 is LQKENI in the germline V gene. V lost 2 bases and J lost 7, with 9 bases in between. Source material: blood. The chain is built from TRBV18 and TRBJ1-6; TRBD1 is a possible D gene (5 bases). The TCR originated in an older woman in good health. CDR3 sequence (DNA): TGTGCCAGCTCACCAGGGGCGGGAAATTCACCCCTCCACTTT. Translating it yields CASSPGAGNSPLHF. Complete variable domain (other parts from reference TRBV18 and TRBJ1-6): NAGVMQNPRHLVRRRGQEARLRCSPMKGHSHVYWYRQLPEEGLKFMVYLQKENIIDESGMPKERFSAEFPKEGPSILRIQQVVRGDSAAYFCASSPGAGNSPLHFGNGTRLTVT.